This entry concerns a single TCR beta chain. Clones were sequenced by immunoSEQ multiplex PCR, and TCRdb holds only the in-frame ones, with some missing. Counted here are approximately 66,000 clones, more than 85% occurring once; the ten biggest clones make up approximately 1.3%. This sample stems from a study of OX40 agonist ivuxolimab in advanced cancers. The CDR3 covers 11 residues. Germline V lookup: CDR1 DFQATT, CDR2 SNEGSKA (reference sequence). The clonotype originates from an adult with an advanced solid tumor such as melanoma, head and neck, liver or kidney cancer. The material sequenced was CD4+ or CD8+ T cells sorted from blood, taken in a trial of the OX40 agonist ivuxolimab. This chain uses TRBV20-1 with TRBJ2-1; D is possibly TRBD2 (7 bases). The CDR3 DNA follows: TGCAGGGCCGGGGGGCCCAATGAGCAGTTCTTC. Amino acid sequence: CRAGGPNEQFF.